The rows below give T cell receptor beta chains drawn from one sample of a study of T-cell reconstitution after alpha-beta-depleted transplantation in children. TCRdb reprocessed the PCR reads with MiXCR, giving one entry per CDR3 protein. The data hold 200,000 to 250,000 distinct CDR3 sequences, with roughly a tenth observed a single time. This sample comprised PBMCs, obtained before TCRalphabeta/CD19-depleted stem cell transplant. The receptors come from a child less than two years old with acute myeloid leukemia, due to receive a stem cell transplant. The CDR3 runs from the conserved cysteine through the conserved F or W. A D gene is named only where the DNA matches it firmly. Size tells how often a clone was seen (once, few, many) or the class of an expanded clone, and some rows leave it out.

size: .
J: TRBJ1-3
V: TRBV20-1
D: .
CDR3: CSARSISGNTIYF
DNA: TGCAGTGCTAGGTCCATCTCTGGAAACACCATATATTTT

size: many
J: TRBJ1-3
V: TRBV28
D: .
CDR3: CASRDVWTGPGFGNTIYF
DNA: TGTGCCAGCAGGGATGTATGGACGGGCCCAGGGTTCGGAAACACCATATATTTT

size: .
J: TRBJ2-1
V: TRBV11-1
D: TRBD2
CDR3: CASSSIASTSGRGDEQFF
DNA: TGTGCCAGCAGCTCGATAGCCAGTACTAGCGGGAGAGGGGATGAGCAGTTCTTC

size: many
J: TRBJ2-5
V: TRBV28
D: .
CDR3: CASSPPFIAGLQETQYF
DNA: TGTGCCAGCAGTCCCCCTTTTATTGCGGGTTTACAAGAGACCCAGTACTTC

size: many
J: TRBJ1-5
V: TRBV10-3
D: TRBD1
CDR3: CAISEGDRVNQPQHF
DNA: TGTGCCATCAGTGAGGGAGACAGGGTCAATCAGCCCCAGCATTTT

size: many
J: TRBJ2-1
V: TRBV5-1
D: .
CDR3: CASSPVQGLGLAYNEQFF
DNA: TGCGCCAGCAGCCCAGTCCAGGGCCTGGGGCTAGCCTACAATGAGCAGTTCTTC

size: few
J: TRBJ2-1
V: TRBV7-9
D: TRBD2
CDR3: CASSQIAGGKVDEQFF
DNA: TGTGCCAGCAGCCAAATAGCGGGAGGTAAGGTCGATGAGCAGTTCTTC

size: many
J: TRBJ2-5
V: TRBV12-3/TRBV12-4
D: .
CDR3: CASSRGIQETQYF
DNA: TGTGCCAGCAGCCGGGGGATTCAAGAGACCCAGTACTTC

size: .
J: TRBJ2-7
V: TRBV5-1
D: TRBD1
CDR3: CASSPDRGPSYEQYF
DNA: TGCGCCAGCAGCCCGGACAGGGGACCCTCCTACGAGCAGTACTTC

size: once
J: TRBJ2-5
V: TRBV12-3/TRBV12-4
D: TRBD1
CDR3: CASSGQDQETQYF
DNA: TGTGCCAGCAGCGGACAGGACCAAGAGACCCAGTACTTC

size: many
J: TRBJ2-2
V: TRBV20-1
D: TRBD1
CDR3: CSADPGQGKSSNGELFF
DNA: TGCAGTGCGGATCCTGGACAGGGAAAATCTTCCAACGGGGAGCTGTTTTTT

size: many
J: TRBJ2-7
V: TRBV14
D: .
CDR3: CASSQGLGGTTPREQYF
DNA: TGTGCCAGCAGCCAAGGGTTGGGCGGGACGACCCCAAGGGAGCAGTACTTC

size: many
J: TRBJ1-2
V: TRBV27
D: .
CDR3: CASSPSGRADGYTF
DNA: TGTGCCAGCAGTCCCTCCGGGAGGGCTGATGGTTACACCTTC

size: many
J: TRBJ1-1
V: TRBV7-9
D: .
CDR3: CASSYDSSGNTEAFF
DNA: TGTGCCAGCAGCTACGACAGTAGTGGAAACACTGAAGCTTTCTTT

size: many
J: TRBJ2-1
V: TRBV28
D: .
CDR3: CASRRRGSYNEQFF
DNA: TGTGCCAGCAGAAGGAGGGGCTCCTACAATGAGCAGTTCTTC

size: many
J: TRBJ2-4
V: TRBV24-1
D: TRBD2
CDR3: CATSDAGTSGRAKNIQYF
DNA: TGTGCCACCAGTGATGCCGGGACTAGCGGGAGGGCCAAAAACATTCAGTACTTC

size: few
J: TRBJ2-5
V: TRBV6-1
D: TRBD2
CDR3: CASRTSGTSGSQYF
DNA: TGTGCCAGCAGGACTAGCGGGACCTCGGGTAGCCAGTACTTC

size: many
J: TRBJ1-1
V: TRBV7-9
D: .
CDR3: CASSLVAGPMNTEAFF
DNA: TGTGCCAGCAGCTTAGTTGCAGGACCCATGAACACTGAAGCTTTCTTT

size: many
J: TRBJ2-1
V: TRBV6-1
D: TRBD2
CDR3: CASSEALGLAGYNEQFF
DNA: TGTGCCAGCAGTGAAGCTTTGGGACTAGCGGGATACAATGAGCAGTTCTTC

size: many
J: TRBJ1-5
V: TRBV12-3/TRBV12-4
D: .
CDR3: CASSWTNQPQHF
DNA: TGTGCCAGCAGTTGGACCAATCAGCCCCAGCATTTT

size: many
J: TRBJ2-3
V: TRBV10-1
D: .
CDR3: CASSEGGGDTQYF
DNA: TGCGCCAGCAGTGAGGGAGGTGGCGATACGCAGTATTTT

size: many
J: TRBJ2-1
V: TRBV6-2/TRBV6-3
D: .
CDR3: CASSYRPAYNEQFF
DNA: TGTGCCAGCAGTTACCGCCCGGCCTACAATGAGCAGTTCTTC

size: many
J: TRBJ2-3
V: TRBV27
D: TRBD2
CDR3: CASSSRTSGTDTQYF
DNA: TGTGCCAGCAGTTCCCGGACTAGCGGCACAGATACGCAGTATTTT

size: few
J: TRBJ2-6
V: TRBV27
D: .
CDR3: CASSSTLISGANVLTF
DNA: TGTGCCAGCAGTTCCACCTTAATCTCTGGGGCCAACGTCCTGACTTTC

size: many
J: TRBJ2-5
V: TRBV20-1
D: TRBD2
CDR3: CSASPFFGTTQQETQYF
DNA: TGCAGTGCTAGTCCCTTTTTCGGGACTACCCAACAAGAGACCCAGTACTTC

size: many
J: TRBJ2-1
V: TRBV11-2
D: TRBD2
CDR3: CASSLLAGALNEQFF
DNA: TGTGCCAGCAGCTTACTAGCGGGAGCATTAAATGAGCAGTTCTTC

size: .
J: TRBJ2-7
V: TRBV19
D: .
CDR3: CASRSGGSYGQYF
DNA: TGTGCCAGTAGGTCCGGCGGTTCCTACGGGCAGTACTTC

size: few
J: TRBJ2-1
V: TRBV23-1
D: TRBD2
CDR3: CASSQRLAEGSSYNEQFF
DNA: TGCGCCAGCAGTCAGCGACTAGCGGAGGGGAGTTCCTACAATGAGCAGTTCTTC

size: many
J: TRBJ2-1
V: TRBV12-3/TRBV12-4
D: TRBD1
CDR3: CASSLRTGGVDEQFF
DNA: TGTGCCAGCAGTTTAAGGACAGGGGGCGTGGATGAGCAGTTCTTC

size: many
J: TRBJ1-6
V: TRBV20-1
D: .
CDR3: CSARAGGGLGSPLHF
DNA: TGCAGTGCTAGAGCTGGCGGGGGGCTAGGTTCACCCCTCCACTTT

size: few
J: TRBJ2-6
V: TRBV9
D: .
CDR3: CASSAQISGANVLTF
DNA: TGTGCCAGCAGCGCGCAGATCTCTGGGGCCAACGTCCTGACTTTC

size: few
J: TRBJ2-1
V: TRBV24-1
D: TRBD2
CDR3: CATSDLTSGYHNEQFF
DNA: TGTGCCACCAGTGATTTGACTAGCGGGTACCACAATGAGCAGTTCTTC

size: many
J: TRBJ1-2
V: TRBV28
D: TRBD1
CDR3: CASSLSRGHGYGYTF
DNA: TGTGCCAGCAGCTTATCGAGGGGGCATGGCTATGGCTACACCTTC

size: few
J: TRBJ2-5
V: TRBV11-3
D: .
CDR3: CASSSDRGLF
DNA: TGTGCCAGCAGCTCTGATCGGGGCTTATTC

size: many
J: TRBJ2-3
V: TRBV10-3
D: TRBD2
CDR3: CAISESGLAGGFTDTQYF
DNA: TGTGCCATCAGTGAGTCTGGCCTAGCGGGAGGATTCACAGATACGCAGTATTTT

size: few
J: TRBJ1-5
V: TRBV19
D: TRBD1
CDR3: CASSIAGQGISSNQPQHF
DNA: TGTGCCAGTAGTATAGCGGGACAGGGGATCAGTAGCAATCAGCCCCAGCATTTT

size: many
J: TRBJ2-7
V: TRBV6-1
D: .
CDR3: CASSPGQPYEQYF
DNA: TGTGCCAGCAGCCCAGGACAGCCCTACGAGCAGTACTTC

size: many
J: TRBJ2-3
V: TRBV12-3/TRBV12-4
D: .
CDR3: CASSLFTPPSTDTQYF
DNA: TGTGCCAGCAGTTTATTTACACCACCTAGCACAGATACGCAGTATTTT

size: few
J: TRBJ2-7
V: TRBV30
D: .
CDR3: CAWSEQPYEQYF
DNA: TGTGCCTGGAGTGAGCAGCCCTACGAGCAGTACTTC

size: many
J: TRBJ1-2
V: TRBV5-1
D: .
CDR3: CASGSQTYGYTF
DNA: TGCGCCAGCGGTTCACAGACATATGGCTACACCTTC

size: many
J: TRBJ2-7
V: TRBV5-1
D: .
CDR3: CASSVSGAYEQYF
DNA: TGCGCCAGCAGCGTATCGGGGGCCTACGAGCAGTACTTC

size: .
J: TRBJ2-1
V: TRBV5-1
D: TRBD2
CDR3: CVNSLFSSSGADNEQFF
DNA: TGCGTCAACAGCTTATTTTCCAGTAGCGGGGCGGACAATGAGCAGTTCTTC